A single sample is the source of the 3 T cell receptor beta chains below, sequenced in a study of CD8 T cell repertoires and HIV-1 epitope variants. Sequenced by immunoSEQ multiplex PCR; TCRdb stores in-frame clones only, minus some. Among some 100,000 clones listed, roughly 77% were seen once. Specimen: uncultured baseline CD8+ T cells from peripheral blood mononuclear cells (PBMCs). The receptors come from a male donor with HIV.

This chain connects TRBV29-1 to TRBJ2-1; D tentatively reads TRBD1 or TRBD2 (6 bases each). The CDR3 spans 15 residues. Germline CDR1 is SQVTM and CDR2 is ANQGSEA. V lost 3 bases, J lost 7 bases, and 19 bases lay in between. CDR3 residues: CSVEEGGPHWNEQFF. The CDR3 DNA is TGCAGCGTTGAGGAGGGGGGCCCGCATTGGAATGAGCAGTTCTTC.

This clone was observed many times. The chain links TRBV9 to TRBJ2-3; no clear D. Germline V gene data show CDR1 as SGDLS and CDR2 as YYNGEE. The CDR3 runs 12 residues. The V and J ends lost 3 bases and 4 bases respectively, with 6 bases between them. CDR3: CASSAGSDTQYF. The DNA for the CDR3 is TGTGCCAGCAGCGCCGGGTCAGATACGCAGTATTTT.

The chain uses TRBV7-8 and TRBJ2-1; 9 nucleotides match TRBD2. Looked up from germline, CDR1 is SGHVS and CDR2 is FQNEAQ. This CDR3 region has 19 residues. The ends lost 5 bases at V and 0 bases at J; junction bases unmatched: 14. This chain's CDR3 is CASSIRTSVTLSSYNEQFF. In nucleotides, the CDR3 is TGTGCCAGCAGCATCCGGACTAGCGTAACCTTGAGCTCCTACAATGAGCAGTTCTTC. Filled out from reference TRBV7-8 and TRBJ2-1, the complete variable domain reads GAGVSQSPRYKVAKRGQDVALRCDPISGHVSLFWYQQALGQGPEFLTYFQNEAQLDKSGLPSDRFFAERPEGSVSTLKIQRTQQEDSAVYLCASSIRTSVTLSSYNEQFFGPGTRLTVL.